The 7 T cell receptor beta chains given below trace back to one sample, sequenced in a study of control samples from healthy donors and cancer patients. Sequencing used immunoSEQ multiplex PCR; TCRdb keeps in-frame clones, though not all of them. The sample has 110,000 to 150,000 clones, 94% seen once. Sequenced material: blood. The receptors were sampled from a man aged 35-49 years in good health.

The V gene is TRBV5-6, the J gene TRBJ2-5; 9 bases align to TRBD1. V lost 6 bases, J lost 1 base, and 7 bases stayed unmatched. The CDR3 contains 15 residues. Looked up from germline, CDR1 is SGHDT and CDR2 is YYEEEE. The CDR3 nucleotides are TGTGCCAGCAACGGACAGGGGAAAGTCCAAGAGACCCAGTACTTC. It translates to CASNGQGKVQETQYF.

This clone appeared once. CDR3 residues: CASRTSGNYEQYF. In DNA, the CDR3 is TGTGCCAGCAGGACTAGCGGGAACTACGAGCAGTACTTC. V and J are TRBV28 and TRBJ2-7, with 11 bases fitting TRBD2. From germline, CDR1 is MDHEN and CDR2 SYDVKM. V shed 6 bases, J shed 3 bases, and the junction held 1 base outside the gene matches. The CDR3 sequence is 13 residues long.

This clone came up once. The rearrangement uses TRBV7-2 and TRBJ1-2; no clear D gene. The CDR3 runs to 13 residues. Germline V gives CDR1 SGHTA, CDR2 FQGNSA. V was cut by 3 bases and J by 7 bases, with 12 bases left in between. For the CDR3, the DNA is TGTGCCAGCAGCTTCAACAGCCCCCGTGGCTACACCTTC. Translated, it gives CASSFNSPRGYTF. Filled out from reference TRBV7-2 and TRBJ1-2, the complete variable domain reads GAGVSQSPSNKVTEKGKDVELRCDPISGHTALYWYRQSLGQGLEFLIYFQGNSAPDKSGLPSDRFSAERTGGSVSTLTIQRTQQEDSAVYLCASSFNSPRGYTFGSGTRLTVV.

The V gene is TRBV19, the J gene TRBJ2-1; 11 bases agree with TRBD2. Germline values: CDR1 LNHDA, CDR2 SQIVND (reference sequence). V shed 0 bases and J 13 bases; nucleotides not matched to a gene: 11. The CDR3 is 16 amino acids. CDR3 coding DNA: TGTGCCAGTAGTATAGATTTCCGACTAGCGGGATCTGGCCAGTTCTTC. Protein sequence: CASSIDFRLAGSGQFF.

In DNA, the CDR3 is TGTGCCAGCAGCTTACCCACAGGGTCCACTGAAGCTTTCTTT. Translated: CASSLPTGSTEAFF. The chain uses TRBV11-2 and TRBJ1-1; D is perhaps TRBD1 (6 bases). This CDR3 comprises 14 residues. V was clipped by 2 bases and J by 4 bases, with 11 bases between them. Germline assignment: CDR1 SGHAT and CDR2 FQNNGV. Full variable domain (missing parts from reference TRBV11-2 and TRBJ1-1): EAGVAQSPRYKIIEKRQSVAFWCNPISGHATLYWYQQILGQGPKLLIQFQNNGVVDDSQLPKDRFSAERLKGVDSTLKIQPAKLEDSAVYLCASSLPTGSTEAFFGQGTRLTVV.

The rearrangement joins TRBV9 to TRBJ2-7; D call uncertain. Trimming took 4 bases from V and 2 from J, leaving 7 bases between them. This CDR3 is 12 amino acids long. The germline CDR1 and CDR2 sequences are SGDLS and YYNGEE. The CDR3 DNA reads TGTGCCAGCAGCCCCCTAACCTACGAGCAGTACTTC. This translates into CASSPLTYEQYF. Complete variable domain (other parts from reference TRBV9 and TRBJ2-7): DSGVTQTPKHLITATGQRVTLRCSPRSGDLSVYWYQQSLDQGLQFLIQYYNGEERAKGNILERFSAQQFPDLHSELNLSSLELGDSALYFCASSPLTYEQYFGPGTRLTVT.

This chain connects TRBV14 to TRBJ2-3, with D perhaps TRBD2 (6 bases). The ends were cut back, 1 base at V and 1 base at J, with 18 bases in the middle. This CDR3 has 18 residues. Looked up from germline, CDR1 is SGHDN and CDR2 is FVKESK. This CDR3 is CASSQASQRAGRTDTQYF. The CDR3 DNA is TGTGCCAGCAGCCAAGCTTCCCAGAGAGCGGGCCGCACAGATACGCAGTATTTT.